Shown below are 10 T cell receptor beta chains from a single sample sequenced in a study of T cell responses to AZD1222 COVID-19 vaccine. Sequencing used immunoSEQ multiplex PCR; TCRdb keeps in-frame clones, though not all of them. Altogether about 150,000 clones are present, roughly 90% being singletons, with the ten largest covering roughly 3.3%. Sample: peripheral blood, taken 28 days after the second AZD1222 dose. All receptors come from an adult who received the AZD1222 COVID-19 vaccine.

The chain employs TRBV18 and TRBJ1-1, with TRBD1 as a possible D gene (5 bases). Germline V gene lookup returns CDR1 KGHSH and CDR2 LQKENI. Trimming shortened V by 3 bases and J by 3 bases, and 11 bases separated the two germline ends. This CDR3 has 14 amino acids. The CDR3, as DNA: TGTGCCAGCTCACCTACAATCAGGGACACTGAAGCTTTCTTT. Translating gives CASSPTIRDTEAFF.

The rearrangement uses TRBV3-1 (or the pseudogene TRBV3-2) and TRBJ1-1; no clear D. CDR3 length equals 12 residues. Trimming removed 1 base from V and 6 bases from J, with 6 bases in between. Looked up from germline, CDR1 is LGHDT and CDR2 is YNNKEL (reference sequence). CDR3 bases: TGTGCCAGCAGCCAAGTTCCCGCTGAAGCTTTCTTT. Encoded protein: CASSQVPAEAFF.

This chain joins TRBV28 and TRBJ1-1; D possibly corresponds to TRBD1 (5 bases). CDR1 and CDR2 from the germline V gene are MDHEN and SYDVKM. The CDR3 sequence is 16 residues long. Trimming removed 7 bases from V and 0 bases from J, with 18 bases in between. In DNA, the CDR3 is TGTGCCAGCACCACGTGGCAGGGCCCGGTGAACACTGAAGCTTTCTTT. This sequence encodes CASTTWQGPVNTEAFF.

This sequence joins TRBV5-1 and TRBJ1-1; a weak D match, TRBD1 (6 bases). Germline V gene data show CDR1 as SGHRS and CDR2 as YFSETQ. Trimming pared 5 bases from V and 3 bases from J, leaving 14 bases between. CDR3 length equals 14 residues. In DNA, the CDR3 is TGCGCCAGCAGGTCTGGGGGCGCGGACACTGAAGCTTTCTTT. Its protein product is CASRSGGADTEAFF.

Remarks on this clone: Germline and junction disagree at one end, which may indicate a read error. CDR3 bases: TGCGCCAGCAGCCAAGGGCGGGGGGACGGCGTCGCCTTC. Protein product: CASSQGRGDGVAF. The gene calls are TRBV4-1 and TRBJ1-2; the D gene is possibly TRBD1 (5 bases). Germline CDR1 reads MGHRA; CDR2 reads YSYEKL. The CDR3 is 13 residues long.

V and J are TRBV5-1 and TRBJ1-4; no clear D. Trimming cost V 1 base and J 0 bases, with 10 bases left between them. Germline loops: CDR1 SGHRS, CDR2 YFSETQ. The CDR3 length is 16 residues. The CDR3 DNA sequence: TGCGCCAGCAGCTTGACGCCACCTCCAACTAATGAAAAACTGTTTTTT. It codes for CASSLTPPPTNEKLFF.

This chain links TRBV9 with TRBJ2-1, with 7 bases fitting TRBD2. V trimming: 3 bases; J trimming: 8 bases; junction bases outside the gene matches: 20. The CDR3 extends over 18 amino acids. From germline, CDR1 is SGDLS and CDR2 YYNGEE. CDR3 nucleotides: TGTGCCAGCAGCGCTCCGGGTGGGGAGCGGGGCCCAATCGATGAGCAGTTCTTC. The encoded protein is CASSAPGGERGPIDEQFF.

This clone occurred once. The V and J genes are TRBV24-1 and TRBJ1-5; the D gene is possibly TRBD1 (5 bases). Germline-derived CDR1 and CDR2 are KGHDR and SFDVKD. The CDR3 loop spans 13 amino acids. Trimming cost V 6 bases and J 6 bases, with 11 bases left between them. CDR3 region: CATSNQGGQPQHF. CDR3 bases: TGTGCCACCAGTAATCAGGGAGGTCAGCCCCAGCATTTT.

This clone was picked up a small number of times. This chain uses TRBV6-5 with TRBJ1-4; TRBD1 aligns across 8 bases. V trimming: 6 bases; J trimming: 8 bases; junction bases outside the gene matches: 11. CDR3 length: 15 residues. Germline V gene sequence: CDR1 MNHEY, CDR2 SVGAGI. The CDR3 loop is CASSAGGAIWEKLFF. The CDR3 DNA is TGTGCCAGCAGCGCAGGGGGCGCGATCTGGGAAAAACTGTTTTTT.

This sequence joins TRBV27 and TRBJ1-4, with D tentatively TRBD1 (6 bases). In germline, CDR1 is MNHEY, CDR2 SMNVEV (reference sequence). V lost 5 bases and J 0 bases, leaving 13 bases between the germline ends. The CDR3 loop spans 16 amino acids. This chain's CDR3 is CASSPHRVATNEKLFF. For the CDR3, the DNA is TGTGCCAGCAGTCCACACAGGGTTGCAACTAATGAAAAACTGTTTTTT.